This TCR beta chain was sequenced in a study of T-cell reconstitution after alpha-beta-depleted transplantation in children (dated by TCRdb to the mid-2010s). About the investigation overall: The study quantitatively tracked T-cell immune reconstitution after TCRalphabeta/CD19-depleted allogeneic hematopoietic cell transplantation in children using TCR repertoire profiling. Summary of the overall study and its limitations: Over subsequent months, a decline in hyperexpanded clone frequencies was noted, and after one year, T-cell counts and TCRbeta diversity were mostly ascribed to newly produced T cells. The apparently early recovery of alphabetaT-cell counts about two months after transplant reportedly depended on only several hundred rapidly expanded clones that came from non-depleted graft cells. In some patients, the high TCRbeta diversity seen at day 60 was put down to recipient T cells and intrathymic progenitors that had survived conditioning.

This clonotype occurred many times. The antigen it binds to is not known. The sample holds no much larger clone one base away, and base qualities are not on file. Library creation used PCR. Sequencing took place on an Illumina HiSeq 2500. TCR libraries were prepared with molecular barcoding, using unique molecular identifiers to normalize TCRbeta repertoire quantification. Using fastp at Q25 and MiXCR, TCRdb reprocessed the public reads and kept productive beta chains. Identical CDR3 proteins give one entry, which carries the most common genes and DNA. The sample has roughly 200,000 distinct CDR3 sequences on record, 7% to 9% of them singletons. In total, the top ten clones hold 35% to 40% of the sample. This specimen's treatment or condition label, per the study, means: allogeneic hematopoietic cell transplantation with graft depleted of TCRalphabeta T cells and CD19 B cells. TCRalphabeta/CD19-depleted allogeneic hematopoietic cell grafts were given to the transplant recipients, all of whom were children.

Taken from the germline V gene (reference sequence), the CDR1 and CDR2 loops are DFQATT and SNEGSKA. The CDR3 numbers 12 residues from cysteine through phenylalanine. The sequence is cut down to CDR3 DNA, 36 bases in frame from base 1. V gives up 4 bases and J gives up 4 bases, and the segment between their germline ends measures 10 bases. The sequence links TRBV20-1 to TRBJ2-5; the D segment cannot be called with confidence. This TCR was sampled from a male patient under 10 years old who had a stem cell transplant for acute myeloid leukemia, so the T cells may come from the graft donor. Specimen: PBMCs, mostly from graft donor cells, collected 360 days after TCRalphabeta/CD19-depleted stem cell transplant. CDR3 reads: CSANGIRETQYF. The DNA sequence is given as TGCAGTGCTAATGGAATACGAGAGACCCAGTACTTC.